This TCR beta chain was sequenced in a study of technical replicates of blood from a handful of donors. Libraries were prepared by immunoSEQ multiplex PCR; TCRdb keeps only in-frame clonotypes and omits some of them. The sample includes some 57,000 clones, over 85% seen only once; the top ten take 4% to 5%. Sequences were obtained from PBMCs. This clonotype originated in a human donor in good health. Some clones in this sample may be carry-over from other donors' samples.

This CDR3 is CASSLREWFFSEQFF. CDR3 sequence (DNA): TGTGCCAGCAGCTTGCGGGAGTGGTTTTTTAGTGAGCAGTTCTTC. The chain employs TRBV7-2 and TRBJ2-1; 7 bases line up with TRBD2. Germline CDR1 SGHTA, CDR2 FQGNSA. CDR3 size: 15 residues. V lost 3 bases, J lost 9 bases, and 11 bases stayed unmatched. Full variable domain (rest looked up from reference TRBV7-2 and TRBJ2-1): GAGVSQSPSNKVTEKGKDVELRCDPISGHTALYWYRQSLGQGLEFLIYFQGNSAPDKSGLPSDRFSAERTGGSVSTLTIQRTQQEDSAVYLCASSLREWFFSEQFFGPGTRLTVL.